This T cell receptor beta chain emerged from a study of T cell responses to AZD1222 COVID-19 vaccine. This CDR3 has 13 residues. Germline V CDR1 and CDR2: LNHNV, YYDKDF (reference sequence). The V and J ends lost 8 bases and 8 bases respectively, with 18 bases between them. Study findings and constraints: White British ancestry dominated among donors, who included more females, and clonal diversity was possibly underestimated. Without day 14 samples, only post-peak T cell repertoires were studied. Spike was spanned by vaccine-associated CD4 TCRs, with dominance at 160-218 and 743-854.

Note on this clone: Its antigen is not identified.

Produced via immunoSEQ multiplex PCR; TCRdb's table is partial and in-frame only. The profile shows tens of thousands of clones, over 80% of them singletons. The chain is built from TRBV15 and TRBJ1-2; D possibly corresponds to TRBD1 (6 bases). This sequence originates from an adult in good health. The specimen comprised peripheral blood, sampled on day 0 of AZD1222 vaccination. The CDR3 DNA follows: TGTGCCACCCGGCCCTCGACAGGATGGGGCTACACCTTC. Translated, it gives CATRPSTGWGYTF.